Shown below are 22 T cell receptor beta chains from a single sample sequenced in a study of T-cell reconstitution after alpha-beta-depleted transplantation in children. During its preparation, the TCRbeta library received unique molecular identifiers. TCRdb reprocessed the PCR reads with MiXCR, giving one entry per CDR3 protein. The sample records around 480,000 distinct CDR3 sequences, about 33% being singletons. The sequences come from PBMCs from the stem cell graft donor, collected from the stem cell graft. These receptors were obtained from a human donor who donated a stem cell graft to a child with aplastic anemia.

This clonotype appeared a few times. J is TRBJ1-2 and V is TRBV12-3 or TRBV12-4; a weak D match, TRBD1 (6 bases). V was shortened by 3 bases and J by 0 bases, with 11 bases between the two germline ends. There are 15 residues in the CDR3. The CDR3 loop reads CASSFGSGANYGYTF. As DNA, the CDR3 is TGTGCCAGCAGTTTTGGGTCAGGGGCTAACTATGGCTACACCTTC.

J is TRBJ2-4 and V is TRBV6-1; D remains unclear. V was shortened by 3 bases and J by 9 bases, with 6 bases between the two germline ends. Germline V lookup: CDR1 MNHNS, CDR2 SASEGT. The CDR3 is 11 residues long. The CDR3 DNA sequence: TGTGCCAGCAGTGATTATGGCATTCAGTACTTC. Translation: CASSDYGIQYF.

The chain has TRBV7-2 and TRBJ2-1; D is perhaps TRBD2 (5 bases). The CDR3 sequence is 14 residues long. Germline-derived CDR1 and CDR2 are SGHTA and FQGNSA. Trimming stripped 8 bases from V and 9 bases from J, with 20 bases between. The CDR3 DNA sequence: TGTGCCAGCTTCCGGACTCGCCCCGGTGGTGAGCAGTTCTTC. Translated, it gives CASFRTRPGGEQFF.

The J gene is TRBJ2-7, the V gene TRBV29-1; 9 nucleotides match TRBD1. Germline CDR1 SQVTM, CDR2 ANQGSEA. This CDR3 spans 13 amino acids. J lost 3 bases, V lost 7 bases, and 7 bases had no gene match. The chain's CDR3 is CSAGQGTNYEQYF. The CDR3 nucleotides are TGCAGCGCCGGACAGGGGACCAACTACGAGCAGTACTTC.

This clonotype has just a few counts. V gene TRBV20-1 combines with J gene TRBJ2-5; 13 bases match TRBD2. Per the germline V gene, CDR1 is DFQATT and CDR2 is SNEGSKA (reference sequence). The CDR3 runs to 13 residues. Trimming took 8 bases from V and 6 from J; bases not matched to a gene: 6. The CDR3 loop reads CSLGLAGTKTQYF. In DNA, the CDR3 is TGCAGTCTGGGACTAGCGGGAACGAAGACCCAGTACTTC.

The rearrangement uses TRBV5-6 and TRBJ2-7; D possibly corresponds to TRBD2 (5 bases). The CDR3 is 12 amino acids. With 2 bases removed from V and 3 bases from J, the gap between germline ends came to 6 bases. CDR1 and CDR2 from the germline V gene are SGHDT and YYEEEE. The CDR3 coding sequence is TGTGCCAGCAGCTTCCGGGACTACGAGCAGTACTTC. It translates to CASSFRDYEQYF. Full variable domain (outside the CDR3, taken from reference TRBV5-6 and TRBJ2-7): DAGVTQSPTHLIKTRGQQVTLRCSPKSGHDTVSWYQQALGQGPQFIFQYYEEEERQRGNFPDRFSGHQFPNYSSELNVNALLLGDSALYLCASSFRDYEQYFGPGTRLTVT.

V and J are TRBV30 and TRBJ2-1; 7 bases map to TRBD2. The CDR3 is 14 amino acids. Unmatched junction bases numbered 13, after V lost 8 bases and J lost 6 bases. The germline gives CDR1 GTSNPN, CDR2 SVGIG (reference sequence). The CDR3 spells CARLGGSTSNEQFF. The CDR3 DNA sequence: TGTGCCAGGCTCGGGGGGAGTACTTCCAATGAGCAGTTCTTC. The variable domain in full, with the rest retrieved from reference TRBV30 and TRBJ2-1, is SQTIHQWPATLVQPVGSPLSLECTVEGTSNPNLYWYRQAAGRGLQLLFYSVGIGQISSEVPQNLSASRPQDRQFILSSKKLLLSDSGFYLCARLGGSTSNEQFFGPGTRLTVL.

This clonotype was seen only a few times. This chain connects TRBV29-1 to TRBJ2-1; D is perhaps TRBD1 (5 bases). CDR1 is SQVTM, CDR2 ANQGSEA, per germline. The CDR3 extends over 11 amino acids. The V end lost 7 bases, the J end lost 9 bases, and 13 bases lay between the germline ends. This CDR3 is CSGGLTSEQFF. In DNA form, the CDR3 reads TGCAGCGGGGGCCTCACCAGTGAGCAGTTCTTC.

Here the CDR3 reads CASSLGQGRSNQPQHF. The CDR3 DNA reads TGTGCCAGCAGCTTGGGACAGGGACGAAGCAATCAGCCCCAGCATTTT. The gene calls are TRBV13 and TRBJ1-5, with 9 nucleotides matching TRBD1. Per the germline V gene, CDR1 is PRHDT and CDR2 is FYEKMQ (reference sequence). V lost 3 bases and J lost 1; bases outside the gene matches: 4. CDR3 size: 16 residues. The full variable domain, its missing parts supplied by reference TRBV13 and TRBJ1-5, is AAGVIQSPRHLIKEKRETATLKCYPIPRHDTVYWYQQGPGQDPQFLISFYEKMQSDKGSIPDRFSAQQFSDYHSELNMSSLELGDSALYFCASSLGQGRSNQPQHFGDGTRLSIL.

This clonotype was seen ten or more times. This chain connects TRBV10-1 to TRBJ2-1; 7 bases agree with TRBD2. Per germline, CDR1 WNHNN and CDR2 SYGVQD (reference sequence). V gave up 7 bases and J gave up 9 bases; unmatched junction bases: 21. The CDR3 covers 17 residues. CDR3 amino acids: CASNKRGEGAHSVEQFF. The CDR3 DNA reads TGCGCCAGCAATAAACGCGGGGAGGGAGCGCACTCGGTTGAGCAGTTCTTC.

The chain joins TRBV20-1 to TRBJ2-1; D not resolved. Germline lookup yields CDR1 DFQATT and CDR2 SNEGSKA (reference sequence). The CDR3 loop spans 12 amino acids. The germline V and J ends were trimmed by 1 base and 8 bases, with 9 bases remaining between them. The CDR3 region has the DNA TGCAGTGCTAGAGGGCCAGCCGATGAGCAGTTCTTC. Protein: CSARGPADEQFF.

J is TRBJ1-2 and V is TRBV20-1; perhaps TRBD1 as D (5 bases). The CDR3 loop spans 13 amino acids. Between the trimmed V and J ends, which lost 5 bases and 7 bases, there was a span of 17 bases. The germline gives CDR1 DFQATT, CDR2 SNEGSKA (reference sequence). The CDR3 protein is CSAVPGTLSGYTF. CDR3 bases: TGCAGTGCTGTCCCCGGGACCCTCAGTGGCTACACCTTC.

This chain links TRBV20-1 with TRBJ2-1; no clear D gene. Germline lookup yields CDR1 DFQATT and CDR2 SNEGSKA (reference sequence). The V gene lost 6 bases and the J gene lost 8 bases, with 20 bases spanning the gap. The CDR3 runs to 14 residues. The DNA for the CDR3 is TGCAGTGCGAGTTCCCCGGGCATGGCCTATGAGCAGTTCTTC. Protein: CSASSPGMAYEQFF.

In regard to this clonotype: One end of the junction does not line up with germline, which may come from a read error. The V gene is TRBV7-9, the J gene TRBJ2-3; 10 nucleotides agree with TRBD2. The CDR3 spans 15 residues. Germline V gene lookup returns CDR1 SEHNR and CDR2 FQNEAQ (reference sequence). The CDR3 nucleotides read TGTGCCAGCAGCGTAGCGGGAGGCGACACAGATACGCAGTATTTT. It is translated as CASSVAGGDTDTQYF.

CDR3 region: CASRRDDSPLHF. The CDR3 DNA is TGTGCCAGCAGGAGGGACGACTCACCCCTCCACTTT. The V and J genes are TRBV12-3 or TRBV12-4 and TRBJ1-6; D might be TRBD1 (5 bases). The CDR3 length is 12 residues. V dropped 6 bases and J dropped 10 bases, with 10 bases sitting between them.

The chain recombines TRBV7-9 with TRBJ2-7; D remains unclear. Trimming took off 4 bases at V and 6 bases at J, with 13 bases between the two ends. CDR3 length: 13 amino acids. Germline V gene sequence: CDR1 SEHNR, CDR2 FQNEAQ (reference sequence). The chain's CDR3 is CASSSAPPREQYF. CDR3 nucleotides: TGTGCCAGCAGCTCCGCCCCCCCGCGCGAGCAGTACTTC. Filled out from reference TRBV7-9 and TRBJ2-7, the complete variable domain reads DTGVSQNPRHKITKRGQNVTFRCDPISEHNRLYWYRQTLGQGPEFLTYFQNEAQLEKSRLLSDRFSAERPKGSFSTLEIQRTEQGDSAMYLCASSSAPPREQYFGPGTRLTVT.

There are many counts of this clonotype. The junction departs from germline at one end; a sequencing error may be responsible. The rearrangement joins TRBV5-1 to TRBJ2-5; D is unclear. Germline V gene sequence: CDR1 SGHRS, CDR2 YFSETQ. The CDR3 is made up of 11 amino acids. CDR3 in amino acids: CASSSQETQYF. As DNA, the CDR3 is TGTGCCAGCAGCTCCCAAGAGACCCAGTACTTC.

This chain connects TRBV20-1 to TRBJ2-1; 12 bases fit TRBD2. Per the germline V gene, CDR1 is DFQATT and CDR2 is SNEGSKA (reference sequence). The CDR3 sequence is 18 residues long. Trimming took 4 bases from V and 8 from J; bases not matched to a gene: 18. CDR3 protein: CSAITRRGLAGSVDEQFF. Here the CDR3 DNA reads TGCAGTGCTATTACACGACGGGGACTAGCGGGTTCAGTAGATGAGCAGTTCTTC.

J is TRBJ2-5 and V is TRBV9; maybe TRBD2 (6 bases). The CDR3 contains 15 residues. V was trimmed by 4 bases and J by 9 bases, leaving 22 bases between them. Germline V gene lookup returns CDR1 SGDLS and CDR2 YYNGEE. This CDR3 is CASSPLANPFGAQYF. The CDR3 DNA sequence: TGTGCCAGCAGCCCTCTAGCGAACCCGTTTGGAGCCCAGTACTTC.

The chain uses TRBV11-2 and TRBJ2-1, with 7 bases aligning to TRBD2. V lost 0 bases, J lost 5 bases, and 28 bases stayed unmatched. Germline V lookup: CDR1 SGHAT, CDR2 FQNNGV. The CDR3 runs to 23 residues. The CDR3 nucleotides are TGTGCCAGCAGCTTAGATTGGTCTCTAGTCCTCCATGGCGGGAGAGAAGAAAACAATGAGCAGTTCTTC. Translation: CASSLDWSLVLHGGREENNEQFF. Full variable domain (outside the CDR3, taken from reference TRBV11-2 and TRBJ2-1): EAGVAQSPRYKIIEKRQSVAFWCNPISGHATLYWYQQILGQGPKLLIQFQNNGVVDDSQLPKDRFSAERLKGVDSTLKIQPAKLEDSAVYLCASSLDWSLVLHGGREENNEQFFGPGTRLTVL.

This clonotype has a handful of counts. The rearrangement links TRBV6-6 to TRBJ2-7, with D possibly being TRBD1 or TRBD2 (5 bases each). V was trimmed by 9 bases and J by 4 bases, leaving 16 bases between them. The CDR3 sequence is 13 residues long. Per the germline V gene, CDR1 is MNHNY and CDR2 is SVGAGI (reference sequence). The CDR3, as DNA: TGTGCCAGTCGGGGACCGGCGCCGTACGAGCAGTACTTC. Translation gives CASRGPAPYEQYF.

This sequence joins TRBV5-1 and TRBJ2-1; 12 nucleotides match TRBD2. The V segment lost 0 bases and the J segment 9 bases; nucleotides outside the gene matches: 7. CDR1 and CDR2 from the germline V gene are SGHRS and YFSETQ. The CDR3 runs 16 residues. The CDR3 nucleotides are TGCGCCAGCAGCTTGGTGCTAGCGGGAGGGCCGGGTGAGCAGTTCTTC. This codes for CASSLVLAGGPGEQFF.